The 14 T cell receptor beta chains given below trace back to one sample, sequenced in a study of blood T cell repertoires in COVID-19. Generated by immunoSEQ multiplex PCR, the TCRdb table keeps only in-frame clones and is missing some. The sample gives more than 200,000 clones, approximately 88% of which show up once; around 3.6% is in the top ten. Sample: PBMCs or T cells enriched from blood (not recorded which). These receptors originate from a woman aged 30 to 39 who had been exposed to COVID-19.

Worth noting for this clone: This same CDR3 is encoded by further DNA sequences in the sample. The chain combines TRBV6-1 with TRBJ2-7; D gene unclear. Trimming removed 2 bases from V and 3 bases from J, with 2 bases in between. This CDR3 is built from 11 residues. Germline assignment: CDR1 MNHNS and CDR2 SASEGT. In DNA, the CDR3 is TGTGCCAGCAGTGAATACTACGAGCAGTACTTC. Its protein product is CASSEYYEQYF.

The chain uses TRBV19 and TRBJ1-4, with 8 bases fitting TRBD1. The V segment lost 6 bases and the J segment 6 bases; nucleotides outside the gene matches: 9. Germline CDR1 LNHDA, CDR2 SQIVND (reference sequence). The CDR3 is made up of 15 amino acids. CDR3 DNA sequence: TGTGCCAGTAGCCCATGGACAGGGTTCGATGAAAAACTGTTTTTT. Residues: CASSPWTGFDEKLFF.

The CDR3 loop is CASSPRTGGYNSPLHF. In nucleotides, the CDR3 is TGTGCCAGCAGCCCCCGGACAGGGGGATATAATTCACCCCTCCACTTT. V is TRBV3-1 (or the pseudogene TRBV3-2) and J is TRBJ1-6; 10 bases fit TRBD1. Losses at the gene ends were 4 bases for V and 4 bases for J; bases not matched to a gene: 4. Per the germline V gene, CDR1 is LGHDT and CDR2 is YNNKEL (reference sequence). This CDR3 has 16 amino acids.

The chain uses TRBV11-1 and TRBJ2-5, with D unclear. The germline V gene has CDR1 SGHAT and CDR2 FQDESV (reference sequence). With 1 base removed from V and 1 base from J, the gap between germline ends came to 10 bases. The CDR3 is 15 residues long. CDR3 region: CASSLEARPQETQYF. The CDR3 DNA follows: TGTGCCAGCAGCTTAGAGGCTAGGCCCCAAGAGACCCAGTACTTC. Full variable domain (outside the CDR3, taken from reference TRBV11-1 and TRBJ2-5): EAEVAQSPRYKITEKSQAVAFWCDPISGHATLYWYRQILGQGPELLVQFQDESVVDDSQLPKDRFSAERLKGVDSTLKIQPAELGDSAMYLCASSLEARPQETQYFGPGTRLLVL.

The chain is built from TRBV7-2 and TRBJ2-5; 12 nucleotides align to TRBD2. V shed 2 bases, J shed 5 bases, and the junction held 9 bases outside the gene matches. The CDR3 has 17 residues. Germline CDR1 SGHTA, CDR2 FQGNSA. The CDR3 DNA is TGTGCCAGCAGCTTAATAGGTCTAGCGGGAGGGTGGGAGACCCAGTACTTC. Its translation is CASSLIGLAGGWETQYF.

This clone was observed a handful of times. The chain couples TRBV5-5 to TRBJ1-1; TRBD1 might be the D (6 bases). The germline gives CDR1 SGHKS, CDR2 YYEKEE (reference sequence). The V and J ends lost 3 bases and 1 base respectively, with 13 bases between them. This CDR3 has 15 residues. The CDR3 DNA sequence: TGTGCCAGCAGCTCCCAGGGACACCCGAACACTGAAGCTTTCTTT. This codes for CASSSQGHPNTEAFF.

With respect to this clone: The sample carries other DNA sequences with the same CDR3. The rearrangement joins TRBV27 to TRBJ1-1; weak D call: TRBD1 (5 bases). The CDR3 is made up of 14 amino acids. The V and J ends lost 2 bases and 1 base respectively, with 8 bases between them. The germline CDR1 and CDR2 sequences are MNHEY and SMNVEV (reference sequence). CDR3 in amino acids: CASSLRQGNTEAFF. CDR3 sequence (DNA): TGTGCCAGCAGTTTACGGCAGGGGAACACTGAAGCTTTCTTT.

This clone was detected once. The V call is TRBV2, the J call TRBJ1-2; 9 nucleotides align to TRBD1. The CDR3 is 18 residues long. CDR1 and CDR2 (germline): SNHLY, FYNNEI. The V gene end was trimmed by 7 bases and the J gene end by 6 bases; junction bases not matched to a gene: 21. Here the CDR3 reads CASNGPEDRGLWSHGYTF. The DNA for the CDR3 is TGTGCCAGCAATGGTCCCGAGGACAGGGGACTATGGTCTCATGGCTACACCTTC.

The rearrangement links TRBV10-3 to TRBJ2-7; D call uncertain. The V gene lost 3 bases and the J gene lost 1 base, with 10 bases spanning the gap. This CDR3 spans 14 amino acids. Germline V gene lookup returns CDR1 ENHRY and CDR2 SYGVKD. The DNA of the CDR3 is TGTGCCATCAGTGATTATGGGCCATCCTACGAGCAGTACTTC. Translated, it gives CAISDYGPSYEQYF.

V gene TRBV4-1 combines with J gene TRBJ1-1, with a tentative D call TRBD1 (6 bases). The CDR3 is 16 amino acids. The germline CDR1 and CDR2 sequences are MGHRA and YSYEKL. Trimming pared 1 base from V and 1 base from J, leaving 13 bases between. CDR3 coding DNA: TGCGCCAGCAGCCAAGTTATACAGGGTAAGAACACTGAAGCTTTCTTT. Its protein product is CASSQVIQGKNTEAFF.

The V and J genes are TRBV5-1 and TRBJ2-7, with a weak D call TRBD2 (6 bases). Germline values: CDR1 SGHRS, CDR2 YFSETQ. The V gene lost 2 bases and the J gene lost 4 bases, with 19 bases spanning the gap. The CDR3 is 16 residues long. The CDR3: CASSFRAGTPAYEQYF. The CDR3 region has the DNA TGCGCCAGCAGCTTCAGAGCCGGGACTCCTGCATACGAGCAGTACTTC.

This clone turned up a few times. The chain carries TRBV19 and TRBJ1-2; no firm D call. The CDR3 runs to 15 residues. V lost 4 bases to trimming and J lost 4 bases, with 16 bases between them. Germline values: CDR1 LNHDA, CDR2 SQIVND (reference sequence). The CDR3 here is CASSTPGKDSYGYTF. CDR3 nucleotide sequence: TGTGCCAGTAGTACCCCGGGGAAGGATTCCTATGGCTACACCTTC. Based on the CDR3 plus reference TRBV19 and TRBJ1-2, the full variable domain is DGGITQSPKYLFRKEGQNVTLSCEQNLNHDAMYWYRQDPGQGLRLIYYSQIVNDFQKGDIAEGYSVSREKKESFPLTVTSAQKNPTAFYLCASSTPGKDSYGYTFGSGTRLTVV.

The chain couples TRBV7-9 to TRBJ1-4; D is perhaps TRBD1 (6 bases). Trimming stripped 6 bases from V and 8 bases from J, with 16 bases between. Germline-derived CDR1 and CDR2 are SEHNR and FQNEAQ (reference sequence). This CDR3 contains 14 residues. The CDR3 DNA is TGTGCCAGCAGACACAGGGAGGGTCGCGAAAAACTGTTTTTT. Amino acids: CASRHREGREKLFF.

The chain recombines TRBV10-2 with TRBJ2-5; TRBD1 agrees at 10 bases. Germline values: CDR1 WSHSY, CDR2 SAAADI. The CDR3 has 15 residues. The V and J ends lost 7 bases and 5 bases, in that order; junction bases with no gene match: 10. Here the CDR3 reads CASIEGQGWEETQYF. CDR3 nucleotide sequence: TGCGCCAGCATAGAGGGACAGGGGTGGGAGGAGACCCAGTACTTC.